A single sample gave rise to the 25 T cell receptor beta chains below, sequenced in a study of shared clonotypes between healthy human individuals. Measured with immunoSEQ multiplex PCR; TCRdb has only the in-frame clones, and not every one. This sample has about a million clones, with roughly 77% found just once. Material for sequencing was memory CD4+ T cells from PBMCs. Subset defined: CD45RA-negative fraction. Receptor source: a man between 18 and 35 years old in good health. Some clones in this sample may be carry-over from other donors' samples.

The chain uses TRBV20-1 and TRBJ2-1, with D maybe TRBD2 (6 bases). CDR1 and CDR2 from the germline V gene are DFQATT and SNEGSKA (reference sequence). The CDR3 extends over 11 amino acids. V shed 6 bases and J shed 9 bases, with 12 bases lying between them. Here the CDR3 reads CSALPEGEQFF. CDR3 DNA: TGCAGTGCCTTACCGGAGGGTGAGCAGTTCTTC.

This chain joins TRBV5-1 and TRBJ2-7; possible D gene TRBD1, 6 bases. V was cut by 3 bases and J by 0 bases, with 10 bases left in between. The length of the CDR3 is 14 residues. Germline V gene data show CDR1 as SGHRS and CDR2 as YFSETQ. CDR3 protein: CASSSQGTSYEQYF. In nucleotides, the CDR3 is TGCGCCAGCAGCTCCCAGGGGACCTCCTACGAGCAGTACTTC. The full variable domain, with the rest looked up from reference TRBV5-1 and TRBJ2-7, is KAGVTQTPRYLIKTRGQQVTLSCSPISGHRSVSWYQQTPGQGLQFLFEYFSETQRNKGNFPGRFSGRQFSNSRSEMNVSTLELGDSALYLCASSSQGTSYEQYFGPGTRLTVT.

The chain employs TRBV20-1 and TRBJ1-2; TRBD1 might be the D (5 bases). Trimming removed 5 bases from V and 7 bases from J, with 11 bases in between. CDR1 is DFQATT, CDR2 SNEGSKA, per germline (reference sequence). This CDR3 has 11 residues. CDR3 in amino acids: CSAVRDGGYTF. CDR3 nucleotides: TGCAGTGCTGTTCGGGACGGTGGCTACACCTTC.

V is TRBV5-1 and J is TRBJ2-2, with D maybe TRBD1 (6 bases). The CDR3 runs 16 residues. Germline assignment: CDR1 SGHRS and CDR2 YFSETQ. V lost 6 bases, J lost 1 base, and 16 bases lay in between. The DNA for the CDR3 is TGCGCCAGCAAGGGAACAGGGATGCAGAACACCGGGGAGCTGTTTTTT. Amino acid sequence: CASKGTGMQNTGELFF.

Regarding this clone: This likely came from a read error, as a far larger clone is one base away. The chain recombines TRBV5-1 with TRBJ1-1, with 8 bases identical to TRBD1. Germline trimming cut 4 bases from V and 1 base from J; bases unmatched to any gene: 3. This CDR3 comprises 14 residues. The germline CDR1 and CDR2 sequences are SGHRS and YFSETQ. CDR3 nucleotide sequence: TGCGCCAGCAGCCGGACAGGGCCGAACACTGAAGCTTTCTTT. Translation gives CASSRTGPNTEAFF.

This clone was observed at least ten times. Other DNA variants within this sample encode the same CDR3. J is TRBJ2-4 and V is TRBV28; D is perhaps TRBD1 (6 bases). This CDR3 spans 14 amino acids. The ends were cut back, 4 bases at V and 0 bases at J, with 7 bases in the middle. Germline CDR1 MDHEN, CDR2 SYDVKM. CDR3 loop: CASSSGQAKNIQYF. DNA for the CDR3: TGTGCCAGCAGTTCGGGACAAGCCAAAAACATTCAGTACTTC.

The rearrangement links TRBV29-1 to TRBJ2-2, with D hard to call. The CDR3 length is 14 residues. Between the trimmed V and J ends, which lost 5 bases and 0 bases, there was a span of 10 bases. The germline gives CDR1 SQVTM, CDR2 ANQGSEA. CDR3 nucleotides: TGCAGCGTTAAGGTTCTTTCGAACACCGGGGAGCTGTTTTTT. Translating gives CSVKVLSNTGELFF.

This clone came up a few times. The V and J genes are TRBV6-5 and TRBJ1-3; D uncertain. CDR3 size: 16 residues. With 4 bases removed from V and 1 base from J, the gap between germline ends came to 14 bases. From germline, CDR1 is MNHEY and CDR2 SVGAGI. The CDR3 loop is CASSFSPDRSGNTIYF. The CDR3 DNA sequence: TGTGCCAGCAGTTTTTCTCCGGACCGGTCTGGAAACACCATATATTTT.

The gene calls are TRBV10-3 and TRBJ2-1; no clear D gene. CDR3 length: 11 amino acids. V shed 6 bases and J shed 5 bases, with 5 bases lying between them. Germline CDR1 and CDR2: ENHRY and SYGVKD. In nucleotides, the CDR3 is TGTGCCATCAGCCGGAACAATGAGCAGTTCTTC. Encoded protein: CAISRNNEQFF.

The gene calls are TRBV9 and TRBJ2-7, with D possibly being TRBD2 (5 bases). CDR1 and CDR2 from the germline V gene are SGDLS and YYNGEE. This CDR3 has 15 amino acids. Deletions cut 4 bases from V and 0 bases from J, with 14 bases between. CDR3 sequence (DNA): TGTGCCAGCAGCCCAACTTGGGAGTCCTCCTACGAGCAGTACTTC. Translation gives CASSPTWESSYEQYF.

The chain is built from TRBV5-1 and TRBJ2-1; TRBD2 matches at 9 bases. Trimming cost V 1 base and J 3 bases; bases outside gene matches: 5. The germline CDR1 and CDR2 sequences are SGHRS and YFSETQ. The CDR3 length is 16 residues. The CDR3 DNA sequence: TGCGCCAGCAGCTTGCTTAGCGGGAGTAGCTACAATGAGCAGTTCTTC. Translating gives CASSLLSGSSYNEQFF.

This sequence joins TRBV29-1 and TRBJ1-5, with D perhaps matching TRBD1 (5 bases). Germline V gene lookup returns CDR1 SQVTM and CDR2 ANQGSEA. This CDR3 spans 13 amino acids. The ends were cut back, 4 bases at V and 5 bases at J, with 12 bases in the middle. The CDR3 DNA follows: TGCAGCGTTGGGGCCAGGGAGGATCAGCCCCAGCATTTT. Amino acid sequence: CSVGAREDQPQHF. Filled out from reference TRBV29-1 and TRBJ1-5, the complete variable domain reads SAVISQKPSRDICQRGTSLTIQCQVDSQVTMMFWYRQQPGQSLTLIATANQGSEATYESGFVIDKFPISRPNLTFSTLTVSNMSPEDSSIYLCSVGAREDQPQHFGDGTRLSIL.

The chain is built from TRBV27 and TRBJ2-7, with D perhaps assigned TRBD1 or TRBD2 (6 bases each). The V end was cut by 4 bases, the J end by 2 bases, with 18 bases between. Germline loops: CDR1 MNHEY, CDR2 SMNVEV (reference sequence). The length of the CDR3 is 16 residues. The CDR3 DNA is TGTGCCAGCAGTTACGAAAGACAGGCGGGACCCTACGAGCAGTACTTC. It translates to CASSYERQAGPYEQYF.

The chain carries TRBV10-2 and TRBJ2-4, with D perhaps matching TRBD1 (5 bases). CDR1 is WSHSY and CDR2 is SAAADI in the germline V gene. The V end was cut by 2 bases, the J end by 1 base, with 12 bases between. The CDR3 runs to 16 residues. CDR3 coding DNA: TGCGCCAGCAGTGAGGGCAGGCCAGGGGCCAAAAACATTCAGTACTTC. Translation gives CASSEGRPGAKNIQYF.

This clone has a handful of counts. The chain has TRBV7-2 and TRBJ2-3; TRBD2 aligns across 8 bases. This CDR3 contains 15 residues. The germline V gene encodes CDR1 SGHTA and CDR2 FQGNSA. The ends lost 2 bases at V and 2 bases at J; junction bases unmatched: 3. CDR3 region: CASSLLAGLTDTQYF. The CDR3 bases are TGTGCCAGCAGCTTATTAGCGGGGCTCACAGATACGCAGTATTTT.

Points on this clone: Different DNA sequences within this sample yield the same CDR3. The chain's CDR3 is CASSLAGGTDTQYF. The CDR3 nucleotides read TGTGCCAGCAGCTTAGCCGGGGGAACAGATACGCAGTATTTT. This chain connects TRBV7-2 to TRBJ2-3; D is possibly TRBD2 (6 bases). Germline CDR1 is SGHTA and CDR2 is FQGNSA. The CDR3 has 14 residues. Trimming removed 0 bases at V and 3 bases at J, with 7 bases between. The entire variable domain, with the rest obtained from reference TRBV7-2 and TRBJ2-3, is as follows: GAGVSQSPSNKVTEKGKDVELRCDPISGHTALYWYRQSLGQGLEFLIYFQGNSAPDKSGLPSDRFSAERTGGSVSTLTIQRTQQEDSAVYLCASSLAGGTDTQYFGPGTRLTVL.

This rearrangement joins TRBV18 to TRBJ1-5; D unresolved. The CDR3 length is 13 residues. CDR1 is KGHSH, CDR2 LQKENI, per germline. V lost 2 bases, J lost 7 bases, and 9 bases lay in between. As DNA, the CDR3 is TGTGCCAGCTCACCAGACCGTATCCAGCCCCAGCATTTT. It encodes CASSPDRIQPQHF.

This clone was found a few times. The chain links TRBV28 to TRBJ1-1, with TRBD1 matching over 9 bases. Trimming took 6 bases from V and 10 from J; bases not matched to a gene: 15. CDR3 length: 15 amino acids. Germline-derived CDR1 and CDR2 are MDHEN and SYDVKM. Here the CDR3 DNA reads TGTGCCAGCAGCCGTCCCCCGGGACAGGGAGATCGAGCTTTCTTT. Translated, it gives CASSRPPGQGDRAFF.

The chain joins TRBV19 to TRBJ2-1, with 8 bases aligning to TRBD2. Germline trimming cut 2 bases from V and 5 bases from J; bases unmatched to any gene: 5. This CDR3 comprises 15 residues. The germline V gene has CDR1 LNHDA and CDR2 SQIVND (reference sequence). CDR3 in amino acids: CASSISSGRHNEQFF. CDR3 nucleotide sequence: TGTGCCAGTAGTATATCTAGCGGGCGACACAATGAGCAGTTCTTC.

The chain has TRBV14 and TRBJ1-1; D might be TRBD1 (5 bases). Between the trimmed V and J ends, which lost 4 bases and 4 bases, there was a span of 16 bases. Germline V CDR1 and CDR2: SGHDN, FVKESK. This CDR3 is 15 amino acids long. The chain's CDR3 is CASSPSGLRGTEAFF. CDR3 coding DNA: TGTGCCAGCAGCCCCTCGGGGCTCCGGGGCACTGAAGCTTTCTTT.

The chain uses TRBV7-3 and TRBJ2-5; TRBD2 aligns across 7 bases. The V and J ends lost 2 bases and 4 bases, in that order; junction bases with no gene match: 7. Germline assignment: CDR1 SGHTA and CDR2 FQGTGA. The CDR3 is 15 residues long. The CDR3 loop is CASSLYAGEGETQYF. CDR3 sequence (DNA): TGTGCCAGCAGCTTATATGCGGGAGAAGGAGAGACCCAGTACTTC. Together with reference TRBV7-3 and TRBJ2-5, the CDR3 gives the full variable domain: GAGVSQTPSNKVTEKGKYVELRCDPISGHTALYWYRQSLGQGPEFLIYFQGTGAADDSGLPNDRFFAVRPEGSVSTLKIQRTERGDSAVYLCASSLYAGEGETQYFGPGTRLLVL.

The CDR3: CASSLLAGAGDTQYF. The CDR3 bases are TGTGCCAGCAGTTTACTAGCGGGAGCGGGCGATACGCAGTATTTT. This sequence joins TRBV6-1 and TRBJ2-3, with 11 bases lining up with TRBD2. The trim removed 5 bases at V and 6 bases at J, leaving 7 bases unmatched. CDR3 length: 15 residues. Germline CDR1 is MNHNS and CDR2 is SASEGT.

This clone came up many times. The CDR3, as DNA: TGTGCCAGCAGAATGGCGGGAGGGCGTTACAATGAGCAGTTCTTC. Its translation is CASRMAGGRYNEQFF. The V call is TRBV7-2, the J call TRBJ2-1; 9 nucleotides match TRBD2. The V and J ends lost 6 bases and 4 bases, in that order; junction bases with no gene match: 7. This CDR3 comprises 15 residues. The germline V gene has CDR1 SGHTA and CDR2 FQGNSA.

The chain employs TRBV5-6 and TRBJ2-6; D may be TRBD1 or TRBD2 (5 bases each). CDR3 length: 17 amino acids. V dropped 0 bases and J dropped 0 bases, with 10 bases sitting between them. CDR1 is SGHDT and CDR2 is YYEEEE in the germline V gene. The CDR3 here is CASSLGGPISGANVLTF. In DNA, the CDR3 is TGTGCCAGCAGCTTGGGGGGACCGATCTCTGGGGCCAACGTCCTGACTTTC.

A few counts support this clone. CDR3 protein: CASSPSLAGKDEQYF. Written as DNA, the CDR3 is TGTGCCAGCTCACCCTCTTTAGCGGGAAAAGACGAGCAGTACTTC. This chain links TRBV18 with TRBJ2-7, with 8 bases aligning to TRBD2. CDR3 size: 15 residues. The germline V gene encodes CDR1 KGHSH and CDR2 LQKENI. The junction had 9 bases not matched to a gene; V was cut back by 3 bases and J by 5 bases. The entire variable domain, with the rest obtained from reference TRBV18 and TRBJ2-7, is as follows: NAGVMQNPRHLVRRRGQEARLRCSPMKGHSHVYWYRQLPEEGLKFMVYLQKENIIDESGMPKERFSAEFPKEGPSILRIQQVVRGDSAAYFCASSPSLAGKDEQYFGPGTRLTVT.